These 9 T cell receptor beta chains were all obtained from the same sample, sequenced in a study of T cell responses to AZD1222 COVID-19 vaccine. Produced via immunoSEQ multiplex PCR; TCRdb's table is partial and in-frame only. The table lists about 140,000 clones, about 90% of them singletons, with 5% to 6.5% in the top ten. Here the sequenced sample was peripheral blood, taken 28 days after the second AZD1222 dose. The receptors here all came from an adult who received the AZD1222 COVID-19 vaccine.

The rearrangement uses TRBV5-5 and TRBJ2-1; D ambiguous. Trimming removed 1 base at V and 10 bases at J, with 6 bases between. The CDR3 loop spans 11 amino acids. Germline V CDR1 and CDR2: SGHKS, YYEKEE (reference sequence). The CDR3 loop reads CASSLLEEQFF. The CDR3 DNA reads as TGTGCCAGCAGCTTGTTGGAGGAGCAGTTCTTC. Supplemented by reference TRBV5-5 and TRBJ2-1, the full variable domain reads DAGVTQSPTHLIKTRGQQVTLRCSPISGHKSVSWYQQVLGQGPQFIFQYYEKEERGRGNFPDRFSARQFPNYSSELNVNALLLGDSALYLCASSLLEEQFFGPGTRLTVL.

The V call is TRBV7-8, the J call TRBJ2-5, with 10 positions matching TRBD2. Per the germline V gene, CDR1 is SGHVS and CDR2 is FQNEAQ. CDR3 length: 15 residues. V was pared by 6 bases and J by 2 bases, with 6 bases of the junction left unmatched. The chain's CDR3 is CASSLSGRAQETQYF. In DNA form, the CDR3 reads TGTGCCAGCAGTTTAAGCGGGAGGGCACAAGAGACCCAGTACTTC.

V gene TRBV7-9 combines with J gene TRBJ2-5, with no clear D. V gave up 5 bases and J gave up 1 base, with 8 bases separating them. The CDR3 is 13 amino acids. Looked up from germline, CDR1 is SEHNR and CDR2 is FQNEAQ (reference sequence). The CDR3 reads CASSPSPQETQYF. The CDR3, as DNA: TGTGCCAGCAGCCCAAGTCCCCAAGAGACCCAGTACTTC.

The chain joins TRBV25-1 to TRBJ1-4, with a possible D match to TRBD1 (6 bases). The CDR3 extends over 18 amino acids. V was clipped by 3 bases and J by 6 bases, with 23 bases between them. Germline V lookup: CDR1 MGHDK, CDR2 SYGVNS. CDR3 sequence reads: CASSESRGGGGIDEKLFF. As DNA, the CDR3 is TGTGCCAGCAGTGAGTCCAGGGGAGGAGGAGGTATCGATGAAAAACTGTTTTTT.

The V gene is TRBV12-3 or TRBV12-4, the J gene TRBJ2-1; D unresolved. Trimming removed 9 bases at V and 6 bases at J, with 15 bases between. There are 13 residues in the CDR3. CDR3 DNA sequence: TGTGCCAGTTCCCACTCTTGGGTCAATGAGCAGTTCTTC. Protein: CASSHSWVNEQFF.

This CDR3 reads CASSQYQGEADTIYF. CDR3 nucleotides: TGTGCCAGCAGCCAATACCAGGGGGAGGCGGACACCATATATTTT. This chain uses TRBV3-1 (or the pseudogene TRBV3-2) with TRBJ1-3; 7 bases are shared with TRBD1. With V trimmed by 2 bases and J by 8 bases, 9 bases remained unmatched. The CDR3 is 15 amino acids. Per the germline V gene, CDR1 is LGHDT and CDR2 is YNNKEL (reference sequence).

The CDR3 reads CAISEGGGYQPQHF. The CDR3 DNA is TGTGCCATCAGTGAGGGGGGCGGCTATCAGCCCCAGCATTTT. V is TRBV10-3 and J is TRBJ1-5; D may be TRBD1 (6 bases). Trimming pared 2 bases from V and 5 bases from J, leaving 10 bases between. This CDR3 comprises 14 residues. Per the germline V gene, CDR1 is ENHRY and CDR2 is SYGVKD.

The chain couples TRBV2 to TRBJ2-5; tentatively, D is TRBD1 or TRBD2 (6 bases each). CDR1 and CDR2 (germline): SNHLY, FYNNEI. The CDR3 consists of 13 residues. V lost 6 bases to trimming and J lost 5 bases, with 13 bases between them. The chain's CDR3 is CASRRGELETQYF. In nucleotides, the CDR3 is TGTGCCAGCAGGAGGGGGGAGCTGGAGACCCAGTACTTC.

The CDR3 here is CASSQPRVVGTQYF. The CDR3 nucleotides read TGCGCCAGCAGCCAACCACGAGTTGTTGGGACCCAGTACTTC. The V and J genes are TRBV4-1 and TRBJ2-5; D remains unclear. This CDR3 comprises 14 residues. The V end was cut by 2 bases, the J end by 7 bases, with 14 bases between. CDR1 and CDR2 from the germline V gene are MGHRA and YSYEKL.